One sample yielded the 7 T cell receptor beta chains listed below, sequenced in a study of T cell responses to AZD1222 COVID-19 vaccine. Assay used: immunoSEQ multiplex PCR; TCRdb lists only in-frame clones, some missing. Of about 270,000 clones listed, 94% are singletons. The sequencing here drew on peripheral blood, taken 28 days after the second AZD1222 dose. The receptor source for this set is an adult who received the AZD1222 COVID-19 vaccine.

The rearrangement uses TRBV7-3 and TRBJ2-1, with D unclear. This CDR3 comprises 14 residues. V dropped 4 bases and J dropped 5 bases, with 12 bases sitting between them. The germline CDR1 and CDR2 sequences are SGHTA and FQGTGA. CDR3 region: CASSSSRHHNEQFF. CDR3 in DNA: TGTGCCAGCAGCTCCTCGCGGCACCACAATGAGCAGTTCTTC.

The rearrangement links TRBV7-9 to TRBJ2-5, with D possibly being TRBD2 (5 bases). This CDR3 comprises 14 residues. The V end was cut by 0 bases, the J end by 5 bases, with 10 bases between. The germline gives CDR1 SEHNR, CDR2 FQNEAQ (reference sequence). The CDR3 region is CASSLAVWEETQYF. The CDR3 DNA follows: TGTGCCAGCAGCTTAGCGGTTTGGGAGGAGACCCAGTACTTC.

The V gene is TRBV30, the J gene TRBJ1-1, with D possibly being TRBD1 (6 bases). The CDR3 covers 14 residues. The V end lost 4 bases, the J end lost 6 bases, and 18 bases lay between the germline ends. CDR1 GTSNPN and CDR2 SVGIG come from the germline V gene (reference sequence). This CDR3 reads CAWNLPQGWAEAFF. CDR3 in DNA: TGTGCCTGGAATCTCCCACAGGGTTGGGCTGAAGCTTTCTTT. Full variable domain (outside the CDR3, taken from reference TRBV30 and TRBJ1-1): SQTIHQWPATLVQPVGSPLSLECTVEGTSNPNLYWYRQAAGRGLQLLFYSVGIGQISSEVPQNLSASRPQDRQFILSSKKLLLSDSGFYLCAWNLPQGWAEAFFGQGTRLTVV.

The chain links TRBV25-1 to TRBJ2-6; D is ambiguous. CDR1 MGHDK and CDR2 SYGVNS come from the germline V gene. V shed 6 bases and J shed 2 bases, with 5 bases lying between them. The CDR3 has 13 residues. The CDR3: CASSRAGANVLTF. Here the CDR3 DNA reads TGTGCCAGCAGCCGGGCTGGGGCCAACGTCCTGACTTTC.

This chain joins TRBV6-5 and TRBJ2-7; 7 positions match TRBD2. CDR1 is MNHEY, CDR2 SVGAGI, per germline. The CDR3 is 15 residues long. V trimming: 6 bases; J trimming: 3 bases; junction bases outside the gene matches: 11. The CDR3 coding sequence is TGTGCCAGCAGCAAGCTAGCGGCGAAGAACTACGAGCAGTACTTC. This sequence encodes CASSKLAAKNYEQYF.

The chain is built from TRBV29-1 and TRBJ2-5; possibly TRBD1 for D (5 bases). Germline CDR1 is SQVTM and CDR2 is ANQGSEA. Trimming left V 6 bases short and J 0 bases short, with 8 bases between. CDR3 size: 12 residues. CDR3 in DNA: TGCAGCGTGCACAGGTACCAAGAGACCCAGTACTTC. Protein sequence: CSVHRYQETQYF.

This clone was detected once. This chain uses TRBV19 with TRBJ2-6; D is unresolved. The CDR3 loop spans 15 amino acids. Between the trimmed V and J ends, which lost 9 bases and 0 bases, there was a span of 12 bases. Germline V CDR1 and CDR2: LNHDA, SQIVND (reference sequence). CDR3 sequence (DNA): TGTGCCAGCGGCACCATGGGCTCTGGGGCCAACGTCCTGACTTTC. Protein sequence: CASGTMGSGANVLTF.